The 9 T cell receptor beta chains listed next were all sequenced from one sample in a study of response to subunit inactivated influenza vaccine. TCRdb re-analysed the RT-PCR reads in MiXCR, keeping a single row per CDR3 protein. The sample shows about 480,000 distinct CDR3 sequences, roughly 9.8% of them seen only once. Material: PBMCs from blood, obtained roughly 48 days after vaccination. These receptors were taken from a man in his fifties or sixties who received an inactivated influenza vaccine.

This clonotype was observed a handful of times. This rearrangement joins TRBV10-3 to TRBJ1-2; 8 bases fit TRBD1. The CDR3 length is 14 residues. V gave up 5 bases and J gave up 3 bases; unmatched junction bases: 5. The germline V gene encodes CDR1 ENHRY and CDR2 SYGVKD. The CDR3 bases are TGTGCCATCAGTACGCAGGGGGCCGACTATGGCTACACCTTC. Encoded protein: CAISTQGADYGYTF.

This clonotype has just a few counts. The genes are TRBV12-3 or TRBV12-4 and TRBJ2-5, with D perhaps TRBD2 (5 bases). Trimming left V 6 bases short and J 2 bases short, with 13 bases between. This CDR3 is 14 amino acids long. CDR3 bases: TGTGCCAGCAGGGAATCCGGGATTCAAGAGACCCAGTACTTC. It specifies CASRESGIQETQYF.

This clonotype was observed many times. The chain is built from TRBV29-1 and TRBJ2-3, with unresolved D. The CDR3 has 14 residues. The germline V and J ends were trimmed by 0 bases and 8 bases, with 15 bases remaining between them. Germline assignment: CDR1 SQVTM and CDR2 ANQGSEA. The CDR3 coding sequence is TGCAGCGTTGAAGATCTTCAAGATCGTGGTACGCAGTATTTT. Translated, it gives CSVEDLQDRGTQYF.

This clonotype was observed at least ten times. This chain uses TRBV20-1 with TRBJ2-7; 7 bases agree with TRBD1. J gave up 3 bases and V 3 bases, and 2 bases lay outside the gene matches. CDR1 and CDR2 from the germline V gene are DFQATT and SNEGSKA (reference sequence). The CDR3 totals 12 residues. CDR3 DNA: TGCAGTGCTAGGGGACAGAACTACGAGCAGTACTTC. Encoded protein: CSARGQNYEQYF.

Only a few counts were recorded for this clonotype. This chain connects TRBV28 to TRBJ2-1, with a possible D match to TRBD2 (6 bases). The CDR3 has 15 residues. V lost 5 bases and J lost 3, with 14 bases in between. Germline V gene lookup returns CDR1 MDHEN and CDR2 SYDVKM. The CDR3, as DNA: TGTGCCAGCAGTCCCCCCGGGACTGTCTACAATGAGCAGTTCTTC. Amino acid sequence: CASSPPGTVYNEQFF.

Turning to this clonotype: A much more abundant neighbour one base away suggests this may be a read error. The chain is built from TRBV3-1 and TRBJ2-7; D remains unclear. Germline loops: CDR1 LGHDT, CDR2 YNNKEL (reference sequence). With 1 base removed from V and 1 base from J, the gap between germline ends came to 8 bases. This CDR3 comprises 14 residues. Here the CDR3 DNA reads TGTGCCAGCAGCCAAGGGAGTCAGTCCTACGAGCAGTACTTC. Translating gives CASSQGSQSYEQYF.

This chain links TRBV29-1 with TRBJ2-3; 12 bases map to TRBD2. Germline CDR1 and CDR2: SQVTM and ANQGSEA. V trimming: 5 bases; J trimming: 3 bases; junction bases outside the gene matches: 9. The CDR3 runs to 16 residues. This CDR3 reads CSVLLTSGRTTDTQYF. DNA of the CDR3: TGCAGCGTTCTGCTAACTAGCGGGAGGACAACAGATACGCAGTATTTT.

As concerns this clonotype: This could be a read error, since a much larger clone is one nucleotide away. In DNA, the CDR3 is TGTGCCAGCAGCTTAGCCAGCAGCAGGGTGGTTCAAGAGACCCAGTACTTC. This sequence encodes CASSLASSRVVQETQYF. This chain uses TRBV7-2 with TRBJ2-5; tentatively, D is TRBD1 (5 bases). Germline CDR1 and CDR2: SGHTA and FQGNSA. Between the trimmed V and J ends, which lost 0 bases and 2 bases, there was a span of 16 bases. This CDR3 is built from 17 residues.

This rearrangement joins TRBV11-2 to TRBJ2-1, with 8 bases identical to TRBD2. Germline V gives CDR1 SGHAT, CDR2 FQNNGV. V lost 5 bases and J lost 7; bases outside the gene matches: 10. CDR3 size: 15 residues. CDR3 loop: CASSIQAGATNEQFF. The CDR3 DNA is TGTGCCAGCAGCATTCAAGCGGGAGCTACGAATGAGCAGTTCTTC.